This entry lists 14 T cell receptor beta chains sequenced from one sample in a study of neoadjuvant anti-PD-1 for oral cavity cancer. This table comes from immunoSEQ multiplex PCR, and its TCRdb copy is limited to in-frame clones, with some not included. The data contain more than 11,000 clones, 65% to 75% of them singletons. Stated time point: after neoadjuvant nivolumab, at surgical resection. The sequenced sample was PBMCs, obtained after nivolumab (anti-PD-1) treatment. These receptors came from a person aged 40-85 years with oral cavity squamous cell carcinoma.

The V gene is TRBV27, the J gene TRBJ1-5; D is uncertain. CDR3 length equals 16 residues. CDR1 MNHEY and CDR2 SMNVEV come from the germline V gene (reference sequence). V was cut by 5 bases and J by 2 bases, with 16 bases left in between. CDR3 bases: TGTGCCAGCAGTAAAACCGGTCTCGGGGGCAATCAGCCCCAGCATTTT. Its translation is CASSKTGLGGNQPQHF.

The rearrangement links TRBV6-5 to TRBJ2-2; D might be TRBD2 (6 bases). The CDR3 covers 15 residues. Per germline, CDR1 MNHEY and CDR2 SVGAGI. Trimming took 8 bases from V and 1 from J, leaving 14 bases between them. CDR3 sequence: CASFTGERNTGELFF. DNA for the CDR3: TGTGCCAGCTTCACGGGGGAGCGGAACACCGGGGAGCTGTTTTTT.

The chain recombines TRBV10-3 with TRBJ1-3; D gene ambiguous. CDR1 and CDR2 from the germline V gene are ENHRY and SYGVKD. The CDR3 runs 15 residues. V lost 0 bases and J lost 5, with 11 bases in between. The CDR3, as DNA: TGTGCCATCAGTGAGTCGGAGGGTTACAGAAACACCATATATTTT. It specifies CAISESEGYRNTIYF.

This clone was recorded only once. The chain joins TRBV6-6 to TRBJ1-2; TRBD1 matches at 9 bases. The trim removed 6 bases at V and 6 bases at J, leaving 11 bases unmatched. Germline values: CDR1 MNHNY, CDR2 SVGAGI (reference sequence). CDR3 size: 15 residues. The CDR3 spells CASSPTQGAGDGYTF. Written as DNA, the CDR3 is TGTGCCAGCAGCCCTACACAGGGGGCGGGTGATGGCTACACCTTC.

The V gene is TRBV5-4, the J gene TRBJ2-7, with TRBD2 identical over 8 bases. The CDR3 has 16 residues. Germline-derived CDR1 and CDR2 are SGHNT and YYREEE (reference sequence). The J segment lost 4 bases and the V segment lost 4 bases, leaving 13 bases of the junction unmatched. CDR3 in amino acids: CASSLGGAGAIYEQYF. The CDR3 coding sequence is TGTGCCAGCAGCCTGGGGGGAGCGGGAGCCATATACGAGCAGTACTTC. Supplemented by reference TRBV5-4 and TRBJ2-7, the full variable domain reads ETGVTQSPTHLIKTRGQQVTLRCSSQSGHNTVSWYQQALGQGPQFIFQYYREEENGRGNFPPRFSGLQFPNYSSELNVNALELDDSALYLCASSLGGAGAIYEQYFGPGTRLTVT.

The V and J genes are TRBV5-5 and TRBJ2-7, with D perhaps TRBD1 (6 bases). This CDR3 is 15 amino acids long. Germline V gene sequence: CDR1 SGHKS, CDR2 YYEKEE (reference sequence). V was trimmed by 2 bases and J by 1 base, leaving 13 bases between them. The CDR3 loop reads CASSLRQGISYEQYF. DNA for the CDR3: TGTGCCAGCAGCTTAAGGCAGGGGATTTCCTACGAGCAGTACTTC.

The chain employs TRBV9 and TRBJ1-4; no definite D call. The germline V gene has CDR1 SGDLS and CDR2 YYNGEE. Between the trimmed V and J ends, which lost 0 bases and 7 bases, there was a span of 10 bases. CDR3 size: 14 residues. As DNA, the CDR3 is TGTGCCAGCAGCGTAGGCCAGATGGGTGAAAAACTGTTTTTT. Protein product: CASSVGQMGEKLFF.

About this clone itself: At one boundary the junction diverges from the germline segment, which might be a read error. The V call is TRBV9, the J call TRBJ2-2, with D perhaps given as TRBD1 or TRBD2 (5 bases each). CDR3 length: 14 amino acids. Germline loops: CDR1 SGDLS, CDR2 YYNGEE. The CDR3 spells CASSVYGGPGALFF. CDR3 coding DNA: TGTGCCAGCAGCGTATATGGTGGTCCCGGGGCGCTGTTTTTT.

CDR3 bases: TGTGCCAGCAGCATCTTAGCGGGACTCGATTACAATGAGCAGTTCTTC. It translates to CASSILAGLDYNEQFF. This chain uses TRBV11-2 with TRBJ2-1; 8 bases map to TRBD2. The CDR3 loop spans 16 amino acids. CDR1 and CDR2 from the germline V gene are SGHAT and FQNNGV. The J segment lost 4 bases and the V segment lost 5 bases, leaving 10 bases of the junction unmatched.

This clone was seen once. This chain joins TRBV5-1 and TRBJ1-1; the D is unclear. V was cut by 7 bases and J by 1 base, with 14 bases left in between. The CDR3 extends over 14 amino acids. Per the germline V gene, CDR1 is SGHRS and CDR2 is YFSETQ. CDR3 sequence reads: CASRKRQENTEAFF. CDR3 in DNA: TGCGCCAGCCGTAAGCGACAAGAGAACACTGAAGCTTTCTTT.

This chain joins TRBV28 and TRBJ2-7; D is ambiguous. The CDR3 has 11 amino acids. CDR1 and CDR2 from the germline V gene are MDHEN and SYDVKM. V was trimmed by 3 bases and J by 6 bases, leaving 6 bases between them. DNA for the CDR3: TGTGCCAGCAGTTTCACCCGCGAGCAGTACTTC. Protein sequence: CASSFTREQYF. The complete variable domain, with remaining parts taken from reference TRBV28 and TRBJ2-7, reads DVKVTQSSRYLVKRTGEKVFLECVQDMDHENMFWYRQDPGLGLRLIYFSYDVKMKEKGDIPEGYSVSREKKERFSLILESASTNQTSMYLCASSFTREQYFGPGTRLTVT.

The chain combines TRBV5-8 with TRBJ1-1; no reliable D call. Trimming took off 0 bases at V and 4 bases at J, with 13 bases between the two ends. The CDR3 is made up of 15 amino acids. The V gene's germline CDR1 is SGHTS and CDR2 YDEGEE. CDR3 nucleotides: TGTGCCAGCAGCTTGGTCGGGGTACGGGGCACTGAAGCTTTCTTT. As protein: CASSLVGVRGTEAFF.

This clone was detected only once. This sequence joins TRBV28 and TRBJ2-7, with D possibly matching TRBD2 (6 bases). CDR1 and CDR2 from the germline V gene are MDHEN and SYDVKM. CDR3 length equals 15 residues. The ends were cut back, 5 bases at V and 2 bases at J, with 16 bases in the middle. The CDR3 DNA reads TGTGCCAGCAGTCCTCTGCGGGGATCAGCCTACGAGCAGTACTTC. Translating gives CASSPLRGSAYEQYF.

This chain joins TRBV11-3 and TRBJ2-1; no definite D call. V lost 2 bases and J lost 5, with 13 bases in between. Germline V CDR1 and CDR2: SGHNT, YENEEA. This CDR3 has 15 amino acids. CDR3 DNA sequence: TGTGCCAGCAGCTTACTTATCCCCCGCCACAATGAGCAGTTCTTC. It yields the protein CASSLLIPRHNEQFF. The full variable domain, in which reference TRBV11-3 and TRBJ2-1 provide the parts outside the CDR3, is EAGVVQSPRYKIIEKKQPVAFWCNPISGHNTLYWYLQNLGQGPELLIRYENEEAVDDSQLPKDRFSAERLKGVDSTLKIQPAELGDSAVYLCASSLLIPRHNEQFFGPGTRLTVL.